This T cell receptor (beta chain) was identified during a study of blood T cells in healthy people across ages. General study results and limits: Versus aged donors, long-lived donors had higher diversity and more naive CD4+ cells.

This clonotype was recorded a few times. The antigen is undetermined. Sample-barcoded 5' priming and a J-beta primer mix drove a second PCR of roughly 6 to 12 cycles. TCRdb ran MiXCR on the 5' RACE reads and lists one entry per CDR3 protein. The sample records about 1.5 million distinct CDR3 sequences, 35% to 45% being singletons. The V end lost 5 bases, the J end lost 10 bases, and 24 bases lay between the germline ends. The CDR3 has 16 residues. Sample: blood. J is TRBJ2-1 and V is TRBV12-3 or TRBV12-4, with D possibly being TRBD1 (6 bases). The TCR was taken from a woman between 18 and 29 years old in good health. CDR3 loop: CASSNSGTMVTGEQFF. In DNA, the CDR3 is TGTGCCAGCAGTAACTCCGGGACAATGGTAACGGGGGAGCAGTTCTTC.